This TCR beta chain emerged from a study of cytomegalovirus exposure and HLA in healthy donors. Whole-study findings and limits: DRB1 had the most TCR associations and HLA-C the fewest, a later analysis found, with rates varying by HLA locus. An Asian-associated ancestry cluster reportedly showed fewer N-insertions than the roughly 700-donor mean in a later analysis. The study flagged 150 to 200 TCR beta chains as cytomegalovirus-associated. Most TCRs appeared rarely, but some public TCRs recurred in many donors.

Germline-derived CDR1 and CDR2 are LNHDA and SQIVND (reference sequence). The CDR3 is made up of 11 amino acids. Deletions cut 8 bases from V and 8 bases from J, with 9 bases between. Worth noting for this clone: Antigen unknown.

It was with 60 Vbeta and 13 Jbeta primers that the PCR ran. The data were produced by immunoSEQ multiplex PCR, yet TCRdb's version contains in-frame clones alone and is incomplete. The table shows 200,000 to 250,000 clones, with roughly 79% occurring only once. This chain connects TRBV19 to TRBJ2-2; no reliable D call. This sequence was found in a woman between 40 and 55 years old in good health and CMV-seronegative. The sequenced material came from PBMCs. CDR3 sequence reads: CASSLLGELFF. The CDR3 coding sequence is TGTGCCAGTTCCCTTTTGGGGGAGCTGTTTTTT.